One and the same sample provided the 32 T cell receptor beta chains below, sequenced in a study of beta chain features in type 1 diabetes. Findings of the study overall: Moderate yet significant TCRB CDR3 shortening was seen in Type 1 diabetes patients in all four CD4+ subsets.

All of the isolated RNA was reverse transcribed, so expressed TCRB transcripts were sequenced. Assay used: immunoSEQ multiplex PCR; TCRdb lists only in-frame clones, some missing. The sample has hundreds of thousands of clones; 11% to 15% are singletons. The antigens these receptors bind are not known. Sequencing was carried out using naive CD4+ T cells from blood. All receptors derive from a man aged 18 to 30 with type 1 diabetes.

The CDR3 DNA follows: TGTGCCAGCAGCTTGACAGGAAGGAATCAGCCCCAGCATTTT. This sequence encodes CASSLTGRNQPQHF. The rearrangement uses TRBV7-9 and TRBJ1-5; TRBD1 might be the D (6 bases). The CDR3 is made up of 14 amino acids. Germline V gene lookup returns CDR1 SEHNR and CDR2 FQNEAQ (reference sequence). V dropped 3 bases and J dropped 4 bases, with 10 bases sitting between them.

This sequence joins TRBV5-8 and TRBJ2-3; perhaps TRBD1 as D (6 bases). CDR1 and CDR2 (germline): SGHTS, YDEGEE. Trimming took 4 bases from V and 2 from J, leaving 11 bases between them. The CDR3 is 14 residues long. CDR3 sequence (DNA): TGTGCCAGCAGCACAGGGACCCCCACAGATACGCAGTATTTT. Encoded protein: CASSTGTPTDTQYF.

The chain is built from TRBV2 and TRBJ2-5; 12 nucleotides agree with TRBD2. Germline V lookup: CDR1 SNHLY, CDR2 FYNNEI. J gave up 2 bases and V 8 bases, and 3 bases lay outside the gene matches. The CDR3 is 14 amino acids. The CDR3 sequence: CASGTSGLQETQYF. CDR3 bases: TGTGCCAGCGGGACTAGCGGGCTTCAAGAGACCCAGTACTTC.

This clone was observed a few times. The rearrangement uses TRBV25-1 and TRBJ2-4; 9 bases agree with TRBD1. Per the germline V gene, CDR1 is MGHDK and CDR2 is SYGVNS. This CDR3 has 13 amino acids. V trimming: 4 bases; J trimming: 8 bases; junction bases outside the gene matches: 3. CDR3 DNA sequence: TGTGCCAGCAGTGGGGACAGGGTTGACATTCAGTACTTC. Residues: CASSGDRVDIQYF.

V usage is TRBV5-6 and J usage is TRBJ2-1, with 7 bases fitting TRBD2. V lost 4 bases, J lost 0 bases, and 16 bases stayed unmatched. There are 19 residues in the CDR3. Germline V CDR1 and CDR2: SGHDT, YYEEEE. The CDR3 DNA sequence: TGTGCCAGCAGCAGGACACTGAAACGGGCGGGAGACTCCTACAATGAGCAGTTCTTC. Translated, it gives CASSRTLKRAGDSYNEQFF.

Here the CDR3 reads CAWRPQGGPNEKLFF. DNA of the CDR3: TGTGCCTGGAGACCCCAGGGGGGGCCTAATGAAAAACTGTTTTTT. The V gene is TRBV30, the J gene TRBJ1-4; 7 bases align to TRBD1. Germline CDR1 GTSNPN, CDR2 SVGIG (reference sequence). The CDR3 loop spans 15 amino acids. With V trimmed by 3 bases and J by 3 bases, 7 bases remained unmatched.

The gene calls are TRBV7-2 and TRBJ2-7; TRBD2 agrees at 15 bases. The germline gives CDR1 SGHTA, CDR2 FQGNSA. Trimming took 5 bases from V and 4 from J; bases not matched to a gene: 12. This CDR3 is 18 amino acids long. The CDR3 region has the DNA TGTGCCAGCAGCCCCCTGGGACTAGCGGGAGGCCGCTTTTACGAGCAGTACTTC. Translated, it gives CASSPLGLAGGRFYEQYF.

The sample holds a few counts of this clone. The V call is TRBV9, the J call TRBJ1-4, with D possibly being TRBD1 (5 bases). The CDR3 contains 14 residues. Germline V lookup: CDR1 SGDLS, CDR2 YYNGEE. Deletions cut 0 bases from V and 8 bases from J, with 11 bases between. CDR3 amino acids: CASSVGQGGEKLFF. The DNA of the CDR3 is TGTGCCAGCAGCGTAGGCCAGGGCGGGGAAAAACTGTTTTTT.

This clone was picked up a small number of times. The chain recombines TRBV7-2 with TRBJ2-1; no clear D. The CDR3 length is 15 residues. Germline lookup yields CDR1 SGHTA and CDR2 FQGNSA. V shed 4 bases and J shed 10 bases, with 20 bases lying between them. The CDR3 bases are TGTGCCAGCAGCTCCTCACGATCCAGGTCCGGGGAGCAGTTCTTC. Translation: CASSSSRSRSGEQFF.

The chain has TRBV11-2 and TRBJ2-7, with 7 nucleotides matching TRBD1. Germline V gives CDR1 SGHAT, CDR2 FQNNGV. The V and J ends lost 3 bases and 0 bases, in that order; junction bases with no gene match: 2. This CDR3 is built from 14 residues. This chain's CDR3 is CASSLDRSSYEQYF. DNA for the CDR3: TGTGCCAGCAGCTTGGACAGGAGCTCCTACGAGCAGTACTTC. Full variable domain (rest looked up from reference TRBV11-2 and TRBJ2-7): EAGVAQSPRYKIIEKRQSVAFWCNPISGHATLYWYQQILGQGPKLLIQFQNNGVVDDSQLPKDRFSAERLKGVDSTLKIQPAKLEDSAVYLCASSLDRSSYEQYFGPGTRLTVT.

V usage is TRBV2 and J usage is TRBJ2-7, with 8 bases that match TRBD1. In germline, CDR1 is SNHLY, CDR2 FYNNEI. This CDR3 is 13 amino acids long. V lost 8 bases to trimming and J lost 6 bases; unmatched junction nucleotides: 9. The CDR3 region is CASCGQGASEQYF. The CDR3 nucleotides are TGTGCCAGCTGCGGCCAGGGGGCCAGCGAGCAGTACTTC.

V and J are TRBV28 and TRBJ2-6; D is uncertain. This CDR3 is built from 14 residues. The V end lost 6 bases, the J end lost 2 bases, and 8 bases lay between the germline ends. The V gene's germline CDR1 is MDHEN and CDR2 SYDVKM. Here the CDR3 reads CASSSHTGANVLTF. In DNA, the CDR3 is TGTGCCAGCAGCTCACATACTGGGGCCAACGTCCTGACTTTC.

This clone was recorded a few times. The rearrangement uses TRBV15 and TRBJ2-2, with D unclear. Trimming left V 1 base short and J 7 bases short, with 19 bases between. CDR1 LNHNV and CDR2 YYDKDF come from the germline V gene (reference sequence). The CDR3 totals 17 residues. The CDR3 DNA reads TGTGCCACCAGCAGAGCCACCGGTATACCTTCAGGCGGGGAGCTGTTTTTT. This translates into CATSRATGIPSGGELFF.

This clone was seen a handful of times. The CDR3 loop is CASSLADVRSGNTIYF. CDR3 bases: TGCGCCAGCAGCTTGGCCGATGTTAGGTCTGGAAACACCATATATTTT. This chain links TRBV5-1 with TRBJ1-3; D gene uncertain. This CDR3 is 16 amino acids long. Germline V gene sequence: CDR1 SGHRS, CDR2 YFSETQ. With 0 bases removed from V and 1 base from J, the gap between germline ends came to 11 bases.

This clone was observed a handful of times. V is TRBV20-1 and J is TRBJ1-1; TRBD1 is a possible D gene (5 bases). V was shortened by 7 bases and J by 3 bases, with 9 bases between the two germline ends. Germline-derived CDR1 and CDR2 are DFQATT and SNEGSKA (reference sequence). This CDR3 has 11 residues. The CDR3 reads CSVWGDTEAFF. The CDR3 region has the DNA TGCAGTGTTTGGGGGGACACTGAAGCTTTCTTT.

This chain uses TRBV28 with TRBJ1-6, with D possibly matching TRBD1 (5 bases). V lost 7 bases and J 7 bases, leaving 23 bases between the germline ends. This CDR3 comprises 17 residues. CDR1 is MDHEN, CDR2 SYDVKM, per germline. The CDR3 region is CASTQSGEGGRNSPLHF. CDR3 DNA: TGTGCCAGCACCCAATCGGGGGAAGGTGGACGAAATTCACCCCTCCACTTT. Combining the CDR3 with reference TRBV28 and TRBJ1-6 gives the whole variable domain DVKVTQSSRYLVKRTGEKVFLECVQDMDHENMFWYRQDPGLGLRLIYFSYDVKMKEKGDIPEGYSVSREKKERFSLILESASTNQTSMYLCASTQSGEGGRNSPLHFGNGTRLTVT.

For this clone: The same CDR3 is also encoded by other DNA sequences in this sample. The chain joins TRBV7-2 to TRBJ2-1; no clear D gene. Trimming removed 1 base at V and 4 bases at J, with 5 bases between. This CDR3 is built from 13 residues. Germline-derived CDR1 and CDR2 are SGHTA and FQGNSA. CDR3 sequence: CASSLVGYNEQFF. CDR3 nucleotides: TGTGCCAGCAGCTTAGTAGGGTACAATGAGCAGTTCTTC.

A remark on this clone: The junction does not match germline at one end; this may be a read error. This sequence joins TRBV7-9 and TRBJ2-7, with 9 bases matching TRBD1. CDR3 length: 14 amino acids. Germline CDR1 is SEHNR and CDR2 is FQNEAQ (reference sequence). The CDR3 loop is CASTLRTGAYEQYF. CDR3 DNA sequence: TGTGCCAGCACCTTAAGGACAGGGGCCTACGAGCAGTACTTC.

This clone was seen a few times. J is TRBJ2-3 and V is TRBV9, with 8 bases matching TRBD2. J gave up 2 bases and V 2 bases, and 4 bases lay outside the gene matches. Per the germline V gene, CDR1 is SGDLS and CDR2 is YYNGEE. There are 15 residues in the CDR3. The CDR3 DNA is TGTGCCAGCAGCGTTGGCGGGAGGCCCACAGATACGCAGTATTTT. The encoded protein is CASSVGGRPTDTQYF.

This clone was observed a handful of times. The chain is built from TRBV7-9 and TRBJ1-5, with D tentatively TRBD1 (5 bases). Germline-derived CDR1 and CDR2 are SEHNR and FQNEAQ (reference sequence). This CDR3 is built from 15 residues. Trimming removed 5 bases at V and 7 bases at J, with 18 bases between. CDR3 residues: CASSGTGNLEQPQHF. In DNA, the CDR3 is TGTGCCAGCAGCGGCACAGGAAATCTTGAGCAGCCCCAGCATTTT.

This chain joins TRBV7-8 and TRBJ1-2; 7 bases fit TRBD1. CDR3 size: 16 residues. After removal of 0 bases from V and 5 bases from J, the junction contained 9 bases not matched to a gene. Germline V lookup: CDR1 SGHVS, CDR2 FQNEAQ. The CDR3 DNA follows: TGTGCCAGCAGCTTAGCCTTCATGGGACAGCAATATGGCTACACCTTC. This translates into CASSLAFMGQQYGYTF. The complete variable domain, with remaining parts taken from reference TRBV7-8 and TRBJ1-2, reads GAGVSQSPRYKVAKRGQDVALRCDPISGHVSLFWYQQALGQGPEFLTYFQNEAQLDKSGLPSDRFFAERPEGSVSTLKIQRTQQEDSAVYLCASSLAFMGQQYGYTFGSGTRLTVV.

Worth noting for this clone: One end of the junction varies from germline; a read error may be responsible. The V and J genes are TRBV29-1 and TRBJ2-1; 10 nucleotides line up with TRBD2. Germline CDR1 SQVTM, CDR2 ANQGSEA. The length of the CDR3 is 13 residues. CDR3 protein: CSAEPGLATEQFF. The CDR3 nucleotides are TGCAGCGCTGAACCGGGACTAGCGACTGAGCAGTTCTTC.

There are a few counts of this clone. The CDR3 DNA reads as TGTGCCAGCAGCCCACCTCCGGGACAGGAGTACAATGAGCAGTTCTTC. Protein sequence: CASSPPPGQEYNEQFF. The J gene is TRBJ2-1, the V gene TRBV9, with TRBD1 matching 8 bases. Germline-derived CDR1 and CDR2 are SGDLS and YYNGEE. The V gene end was trimmed by 4 bases and the J gene end by 4 bases; junction bases not matched to a gene: 10. CDR3 length: 16 amino acids.

Turning to this clone: Relative to the germline gene, one junction end is altered; a read error may explain this. V is TRBV14 and J is TRBJ1-2; no clear D. CDR1 and CDR2 from the germline V gene are SGHDN and FVKESK. CDR3 length equals 15 residues. CDR3 nucleotide sequence: TGTGCCAGCAGCCAAGATTTGGTGTCTAACTATTGCTACACCTTC. It translates to CASSQDLVSNYCYTF.

The rearrangement joins TRBV6-5 to TRBJ2-4; TRBD1 matches at 9 bases. The CDR3 has 14 amino acids. V lost 10 bases, J lost 9 bases, and 13 bases stayed unmatched. Germline V gives CDR1 MNHEY, CDR2 SVGAGI. CDR3 loop: CATSNSRTGVIQYF. The CDR3 bases are TGTGCCACCTCGAATTCCAGGACAGGGGTCATTCAGTACTTC.

The chain employs TRBV7-9 and TRBJ2-1, with 7 bases fitting TRBD2. The CDR3 loop spans 16 amino acids. Trimming at V came to 5 bases and at J to 4 bases, leaving 11 bases not matched to a gene. Germline V lookup: CDR1 SEHNR, CDR2 FQNEAQ (reference sequence). The CDR3, as DNA: TGTGCCAGCAGCGTCGGGGGAGGGATCTCTTACAATGAGCAGTTCTTC. Translated, it gives CASSVGGGISYNEQFF.

This chain uses TRBV14 with TRBJ1-2, with TRBD1 as a possible D gene (5 bases). There are 14 residues in the CDR3. Germline values: CDR1 SGHDN, CDR2 FVKESK. V lost 0 bases and J 4 bases, leaving 9 bases between the germline ends. The CDR3 sequence is CASSQENRFYGYTF. CDR3 nucleotide sequence: TGTGCCAGCAGCCAAGAGAACAGGTTCTATGGCTACACCTTC.

This clone occurred a few times. The chain has TRBV5-1 and TRBJ2-6; TRBD2 matches at 10 bases. CDR1 and CDR2 (germline): SGHRS, YFSETQ. The CDR3 is 17 amino acids. The V segment lost 3 bases and the J segment 0 bases; nucleotides outside the gene matches: 3. CDR3 region: CASSWTSGPSGANVLTF. The CDR3, as DNA: TGCGCCAGCAGCTGGACTAGCGGCCCCTCTGGGGCCAACGTCCTGACTTTC.

The CDR3, as DNA: TGTGCCAGCAGCTTTGGTTTAGCCAAAAACATTCAGTACTTC. Amino acid sequence: CASSFGLAKNIQYF. This chain links TRBV5-6 with TRBJ2-4; D remains unclear. CDR3 size: 14 residues. Trimming took 2 bases from V and 0 from J, leaving 6 bases between them. In germline, CDR1 is SGHDT, CDR2 YYEEEE.

This clone was recorded a few times. This rearrangement joins TRBV5-4 to TRBJ2-3; 8 nucleotides agree with TRBD2. V gave up 0 bases and J gave up 3 bases; unmatched junction bases: 6. The germline CDR1 and CDR2 sequences are SGHNT and YYREEE (reference sequence). CDR3 size: 16 residues. CDR3 sequence: CASSLEGGGRTDTQYF. The CDR3 DNA reads as TGTGCCAGCAGCTTGGAAGGCGGGGGGAGGACAGATACGCAGTATTTT.

V and J are TRBV7-2 and TRBJ1-5; TRBD1 is a possible D gene (6 bases). This CDR3 has 15 residues. The V and J ends lost 3 bases and 6 bases respectively, with 15 bases between them. Germline V lookup: CDR1 SGHTA, CDR2 FQGNSA. CDR3 DNA: TGTGCCAGCAGCTTGTACAGGGCCCGTAGTCAGCCCCAGCATTTT. It yields the protein CASSLYRARSQPQHF.

This clone was observed a handful of times. The chain employs TRBV11-2 and TRBJ2-2, with no clear D. This CDR3 has 14 residues. CDR1 and CDR2 (germline): SGHAT, FQNNGV. Between the trimmed V and J ends, which lost 5 bases and 4 bases, there was a span of 11 bases. Here the CDR3 reads CASSEGWSTGELFF. The CDR3 DNA reads TGTGCCAGCAGCGAAGGGTGGAGCACCGGGGAGCTGTTTTTT.